These T cell receptor beta chains were read from a single sample in a study of shared clonotypes between healthy human individuals. Only in-frame clones appear in the TCRdb table, and some are missing; sequencing was by immunoSEQ multiplex PCR. The sample lists 2 million to 2.5 million clones; approximately 95% were seen once. The sample consisted of naive CD4+ T cells sorted from blood. The receptor set was obtained from a man between 18 and 35 years old in good health. Both conserved end residues are part of each CDR3. Each record gives: CDR3 length, V gene, D gene, clone size, J gene, CDR3 protein, CDR3 DNA. A D gene is named only where the DNA matches it firmly. Part of the rows lack a size; the others show once, few, many or a class for expanded clones.

length: 12
V: TRBV15
D: -
size: -
J: TRBJ1-1
CDR3: CATSRETSEAFF
DNA: TGTGCCACCAGCAGAGAGACCTCTGAAGCTTTCTTT

length: 14
V: TRBV7-2
D: TRBD1
size: -
J: TRBJ2-7
CDR3: CASIRTGGSYEQYF
DNA: TGTGCCAGCATCCGGACAGGGGGGTCCTACGAGCAGTACTTC

length: 15
V: TRBV5-1
D: -
size: -
J: TRBJ2-1
CDR3: CASSFGGSSYNEQFF
DNA: TGCGCCAGCAGCTTCGGCGGAAGCTCCTACAATGAGCAGTTCTTC

length: 13
V: TRBV7-2
D: -
size: -
J: TRBJ2-1
CDR3: CASSLETGYEQFF
DNA: TGTGCCAGCAGCTTAGAGACGGGTTATGAGCAGTTCTTC

length: 16
V: TRBV14
D: TRBD2
size: -
J: TRBJ2-5
CDR3: CASSQTSGRRAETQYF
DNA: TGTGCCAGCAGCCAGACTAGCGGGAGAAGGGCAGAGACCCAGTACTTC

length: 16
V: TRBV6-5
D: -
size: -
J: TRBJ2-5
CDR3: CASSFTFDRSRETQYF
DNA: TGTGCCAGCAGTTTTACCTTCGACAGGTCCAGGGAGACCCAGTACTTC

length: 17
V: TRBV4-1
D: TRBD2
size: -
J: TRBJ2-3
CDR3: CASSQRYGLAGGDTQYF
DNA: TGCGCCAGCAGCCAACGATACGGACTAGCGGGAGGAGATACGCAGTATTTT

length: 17
V: TRBV30
D: TRBD2
size: -
J: TRBJ2-3
CDR3: CAWSVNGLATGTDTQYF
DNA: TGTGCCTGGAGTGTAAACGGACTAGCGACCGGCACAGATACGCAGTATTTT

length: 16
V: TRBV5-1
D: TRBD2
size: -
J: TRBJ2-2
CDR3: CASSLGASGFTGELFF
DNA: TGCGCCAGCAGCTTGGGTGCTAGCGGGTTCACCGGGGAGCTGTTTTTT

length: 15
V: TRBV30
D: -
size: -
J: TRBJ1-3
CDR3: CAWSGEGGSGNTIYF
DNA: TGTGCCTGGAGTGGGGAAGGGGGGTCTGGAAACACCATATATTTT

length: 17
V: TRBV30
D: -
size: -
J: TRBJ1-5
CDR3: CAWSNGLSTDSNQPQHF
DNA: TGTGCCTGGAGTAATGGACTCAGCACCGATAGCAATCAGCCCCAGCATTTT

length: 14
V: TRBV19
D: -
size: -
J: TRBJ2-6
CDR3: CATRGLSGANVLTF
DNA: TGTGCCACACGGGGCCTCTCTGGGGCCAACGTCCTGACTTTC

length: 15
V: TRBV18
D: TRBD2
size: once
J: TRBJ2-3
CDR3: CASSPELAGFVTQYF
DNA: TGTGCCAGCTCACCGGAACTAGCGGGGTTCGTGACGCAGTATTTT

length: 15
V: TRBV27
D: -
size: -
J: TRBJ1-6
CDR3: CASSFTGTYNSPLHF
DNA: TGTGCCAGCAGTTTTACAGGGACCTATAATTCACCCCTCCACTTT

length: 16
V: TRBV29-1
D: -
size: -
J: TRBJ1-1
CDR3: CSVEVFPSGAATEAFF
DNA: TGCAGCGTTGAAGTTTTTCCCTCGGGGGCAGCTACTGAAGCTTTCTTT

length: 14
V: TRBV29-1
D: TRBD1
size: -
J: TRBJ1-2
CDR3: CSVEGTGTGGGYTF
DNA: TGCAGCGTTGAGGGAACCGGGACAGGCGGGGGCTACACCTTC

length: 14
V: TRBV7-2
D: -
size: once
J: TRBJ2-2
CDR3: CASTHVPGTGELFF
DNA: TGTGCCAGCACTCACGTTCCGGGCACCGGGGAGCTGTTTTTT

length: 14
V: TRBV6-1
D: TRBD1
size: -
J: TRBJ1-1
CDR3: CASQPGQGWTEAFF
DNA: TGTGCCAGCCAACCGGGACAGGGTTGGACTGAAGCTTTCTTT

length: 14
V: TRBV29-1
D: -
size: -
J: TRBJ2-7
CDR3: CSVPSTTGPYEQYF
DNA: TGCAGCGTTCCTTCTACGACAGGACCTTACGAGCAGTACTTC

length: 15
V: TRBV6-1
D: TRBD1
size: -
J: TRBJ1-6
CDR3: CASRPTGPFNSPLHF
DNA: TGTGCCAGCAGGCCGACAGGGCCGTTCAATTCACCCCTCCACTTT

length: 16
V: TRBV5-1
D: TRBD1
size: -
J: TRBJ2-3
CDR3: CASSSPGQGREDTQYF
DNA: TGCGCCAGCAGCAGCCCCGGACAGGGAAGAGAGGATACGCAGTATTTT

length: 15
V: TRBV10-3
D: -
size: -
J: TRBJ2-1
CDR3: CAIRDMTNPGNEQFF
DNA: TGTGCCATCAGGGACATGACCAACCCGGGCAATGAGCAGTTCTTC

length: 13
V: TRBV5-1
D: TRBD2
size: -
J: TRBJ2-3
CDR3: CASRRSGIDTQYF
DNA: TGCGCCAGCAGGCGGAGCGGGATAGATACGCAGTATTTT

length: 14
V: TRBV27
D: TRBD1
size: -
J: TRBJ1-2
CDR3: CASSFRTGPYGYTF
DNA: TGTGCCAGCAGTTTCAGGACAGGGCCCTATGGCTACACCTTC

length: 19
V: TRBV4-1
D: TRBD1
size: -
J: TRBJ2-6
CDR3: CASSQGRGQSLSGANVLTF
DNA: TGCGCCAGCAGCCAAGGACGGGGACAGAGCCTCTCTGGGGCCAACGTCCTGACTTTC

length: 12
V: TRBV10-3
D: -
size: -
J: TRBJ1-2
CDR3: CAISAANYGYTF
DNA: TGTGCCATCAGTGCCGCTAACTATGGCTACACCTTC

length: 13
V: TRBV18
D: -
size: -
J: TRBJ1-2
CDR3: CASSPNRGYGYTF
DNA: TGTGCCAGCTCACCCAATAGGGGCTATGGCTACACCTTC

length: 15
V: TRBV7-9
D: TRBD1
size: -
J: TRBJ1-3
CDR3: CASSLLTDRGDTIYF
DNA: TGTGCCAGCAGCTTACTCACGGACAGGGGTGACACCATATATTTT

length: 14
V: TRBV7-8
D: -
size: -
J: TRBJ1-1
CDR3: CASSPWDGNTEAFF
DNA: TGTGCCAGCAGCCCCTGGGACGGAAACACTGAAGCTTTCTTT

length: 16
V: TRBV5-1
D: TRBD2
size: -
J: TRBJ2-1
CDR3: CASSGQPSGTYNEQFF
DNA: TGCGCCAGCAGCGGGCAACCTAGCGGCACCTACAATGAGCAGTTCTTC

length: 16
V: TRBV19
D: -
size: -
J: TRBJ1-6
CDR3: CASRGRSGTSNSPLHF
DNA: TGTGCCAGTAGGGGGCGTTCGGGGACGTCCAATTCACCCCTCCACTTT

length: 15
V: TRBV7-8
D: -
size: -
J: TRBJ1-3
CDR3: CASSLNAESGNTIYF
DNA: TGTGCCAGCAGCCTAAACGCGGAATCTGGAAACACCATATATTTT

length: 14
V: TRBV6-5
D: -
size: -
J: TRBJ2-7
CDR3: CASSSPRTQYEQYF
DNA: TGTGCCAGCAGTTCCCCCCGGACTCAGTACGAGCAGTACTTC

length: 13
V: TRBV29-1
D: -
size: -
J: TRBJ2-5
CDR3: CSVESQPQETQYF
DNA: TGCAGCGTTGAGTCCCAACCCCAAGAGACCCAGTACTTC

length: 16
V: TRBV6-6
D: -
size: -
J: TRBJ2-3
CDR3: CASSYSFALYTDTQYF
DNA: TGTGCCAGCAGTTACTCTTTCGCGTTATACACAGATACGCAGTATTTT

length: 14
V: TRBV5-1
D: -
size: -
J: TRBJ2-7
CDR3: CASRLHQDSYEQYF
DNA: TGCGCCAGCAGGCTACATCAAGACTCCTACGAGCAGTACTTC

length: 13
V: TRBV18
D: -
size: -
J: TRBJ2-7
CDR3: CASSPPGTYEQYF
DNA: TGTGCCAGCTCACCACCGGGCACCTACGAGCAGTACTTC

length: 19
V: TRBV9
D: -
size: -
J: TRBJ1-6
CDR3: CASSVGGFANKPPNSPLHF
DNA: TGTGCCAGCAGCGTGGGTGGGTTTGCCAACAAGCCCCCAAATTCACCCCTCCACTTT

length: 13
V: TRBV7-7
D: -
size: -
J: TRBJ2-7
CDR3: CASSLDSVGEQYF
DNA: TGTGCTAGCAGCTTAGACTCCGTGGGCGAGCAGTACTTC

length: 14
V: TRBV6-1
D: -
size: -
J: TRBJ2-5
CDR3: CASRSGYGGETQYF
DNA: TGTGCCAGCAGGTCCGGATACGGCGGGGAGACCCAGTACTTC

length: 15
V: TRBV5-1
D: TRBD1
size: -
J: TRBJ2-5
CDR3: CASSLGDRFAETQYF
DNA: TGCGCCAGCAGCTTGGGGGACAGGTTCGCCGAGACCCAGTACTTC

length: 16
V: TRBV18
D: TRBD2
size: -
J: TRBJ2-7
CDR3: CASSPLRASGGYEQYF
DNA: TGTGCCAGCTCACCCCTGAGGGCTAGCGGGGGCTACGAGCAGTACTTC

length: 16
V: TRBV5-1
D: TRBD1
size: -
J: TRBJ1-4
CDR3: CASSLGGTGGEEKLFF
DNA: TGCGCCAGCAGCTTGGGAGGGACAGGGGGCGAGGAAAAACTGTTTTTT

length: 13
V: TRBV28
D: TRBD1
size: -
J: TRBJ1-6
CDR3: CASDREGLSPLHF
DNA: TGTGCCAGCGACAGGGAAGGACTTTCACCCCTCCACTTT

length: 17
V: TRBV28
D: -
size: -
J: TRBJ1-1
CDR3: CASGGPLIGTLNTEAFF
DNA: TGTGCCAGCGGGGGCCCTTTGATTGGAACACTGAACACTGAAGCTTTCTTT

length: 15
V: TRBV5-6
D: -
size: -
J: TRBJ2-1
CDR3: CASSLGAASNNEQFF
DNA: TGTGCCAGCAGCTTGGGGGCAGCGTCCAACAATGAGCAGTTCTTC

length: 14
V: TRBV30
D: TRBD1
size: -
J: TRBJ1-6
CDR3: CARSGGDYNSPLHF
DNA: TGTGCCCGTTCAGGGGGCGACTATAATTCACCCCTCCACTTT

length: 15
V: TRBV10-3
D: -
size: -
J: TRBJ2-1
CDR3: CAISERGPTYNEQFF
DNA: TGTGCCATCAGTGAACGGGGACCCACCTACAATGAGCAGTTCTTC

length: 13
V: TRBV30
D: -
size: -
J: TRBJ2-2
CDR3: CAWTRQSTGELFF
DNA: TGTGCCTGGACTCGACAGTCTACCGGGGAGCTGTTTTTT